What follows is one TCR beta chain and its context. Trimming shortened V by 1 base and J by 0 bases, and 10 bases separated the two germline ends. The germline gives CDR1 SGHRS, CDR2 YFSETQ. The CDR3 loop spans 15 amino acids. The data were taken from a study of blood T cell repertoires in COVID-19. Study information: There were acute and convalescent COVID-19 samples, and they came from the United States, Italy and Spain.

Seattle enrolled patients during active infection and tracked them longitudinally. Using immunoSEQ multiplex PCR, the repertoire was profiled, and TCRdb retains in-frame clones only, with some absent. The sample carries some 160,000 clones, 85% recorded once. Source material: peripheral blood. The V and J genes are TRBV5-1 and TRBJ1-1; D ambiguous. The source is a woman aged 80 or over with COVID-19, enrolled during active disease. Here the CDR3 DNA reads TGCGCCAGCAGCTTGACTTACCTCGTGAACACTGAAGCTTTCTTT. Its protein is CASSLTYLVNTEAFF.